These T cell receptor beta chains were read from a single sample in a study of blood T cell repertoires in COVID-19. Here immunoSEQ multiplex PCR was the method, and the copy in TCRdb shows in-frame clones only, minus some. The sample lists 40,000 to 50,000 clones; around 90% were seen once. What was sequenced was peripheral blood. These receptors were taken from a man aged 60-69 years with acute or convalescent COVID-19. The CDR3 runs from the conserved cysteine through the conserved F or W. Fields, in order: CDR3 DNA, CDR3 protein, CDR3 length, clone size, D gene, J gene, V gene. D genes are given only for firm matches. Rows give clone size only sometimes, using once, few, many, or a class for an expanded clone.

TGTGCCAGCAGTCCAGGGGGGTGGAATTCACCCCTCCACTTT CASSPGGWNSPLHF 14 NA TRBD1 TRBJ1-6 TRBV28
TGCGCCAGCAGCGAGGACAGGAATCAGCCCCAGCATTTT CASSEDRNQPQHF 13 NA TRBD1 TRBJ1-5 TRBV4-3
TGCGCCAGCAGCTTAACTCGAGGTGATAATAATTCACCCCTCCACTTT CASSLTRGDNNSPLHF 16 NA NA TRBJ1-6 TRBV5-1
TGCGCCAGCAGCCAAGCGCGTAGATCTCCCCAAGAGACCCAGTACTTC CASSQARRSPQETQYF 16 NA NA TRBJ2-5 TRBV4-1
TGTGCCAGCAGCGTGAAGGGGTCCCATGAGCAGTTCTTC CASSVKGSHEQFF 13 NA NA TRBJ2-1 TRBV9
TGCGCCAGCAGCCAAGGACAGGGGATGAGCGAAAAACTGTTTTTT CASSQGQGMSEKLFF 15 NA TRBD1 TRBJ1-4 TRBV5-1
TGTGCCAGCAGGGCCCTCGGGAGGGAGGCCTACGAGCAGTACTTC CASRALGREAYEQYF 15 NA TRBD2 TRBJ2-7 TRBV28
TGTGCCATCAGGGACTCAGAATCCTACAATGAGCAGTTCTTC CAIRDSESYNEQFF 14 NA NA TRBJ2-1 TRBV10-3
TGTGCCGCAGCGCGGGGGGAATACCCCAATGAGCAGTTCTTC CAAARGEYPNEQFF 14 NA TRBD2 TRBJ2-1 TRBV2
TGCGCCAGCAGCTTGAGGCCTAGCGGGGAGGCAGATACGCAGTATTTT CASSLRPSGEADTQYF 16 NA TRBD2 TRBJ2-3 TRBV5-1
TGTGCCAGCAGCGTTGACAGAACCGATCAGCCCCAGCATTTT CASSVDRTDQPQHF 14 few NA TRBJ1-5 TRBV7-8
TGTGCCACCAGCATAAGGGACATATGGAGTCAGCCCCAGCATTTT CATSIRDIWSQPQHF 15 NA NA TRBJ1-5 TRBV15
TGTGCCAGCAGCTCCGGACTAGCCACCTACGAGCAGTACTTC CASSSGLATYEQYF 14 NA TRBD2 TRBJ2-7 TRBV7-2
TGCGCCAGCAGCCAAGATCCGGGTGCAGGGGAAAAACTGTTTTTT CASSQDPGAGEKLFF 15 NA NA TRBJ1-4 TRBV4-1
TGTGCCAGCAGCTTCACAGGGGGTCCGAGCTATGGCTACACCTTC CASSFTGGPSYGYTF 15 NA TRBD1 TRBJ1-2 TRBV5-4
TGTGCCAGCAGTGAAGTAGGGGGCCTAGCAACTAATGAAAAACTGTTTTTT CASSEVGGLATNEKLFF 17 NA TRBD1 TRBJ1-4 TRBV6-1
TGTGCCAGCAGCATAGGTCCTTATGGCTACACCTTC CASSIGPYGYTF 12 NA NA TRBJ1-2 TRBV9
TGTGCCAGCAGCCTTAACTACAATGAGCAGTTCTTC CASSLNYNEQFF 12 NA NA TRBJ2-1 TRBV11-3
TGTGCCAGCAGTCTCCGGGCTTCGGGGAGCTATGGCTACACCTTC CASSLRASGSYGYTF 15 NA NA TRBJ1-2 TRBV27
TGCGCCAGCACCAGGGACAGGGGTAACTATGGCTACACCTTC CASTRDRGNYGYTF 14 NA TRBD1 TRBJ1-2 TRBV5-1
TGCGCCAGCAGCCAAGATGGGGGGGTGGGCACTGAAGCTTTCTTT CASSQDGGVGTEAFF 15 NA NA TRBJ1-1 TRBV4-3
TGTGCCAGTAGTATAGAGGCAGGGCCCTACGAGCAGTACTTC CASSIEAGPYEQYF 14 few NA TRBJ2-7 TRBV19
TGTGCCAGCAGAACACTAGCGGGGGGAAACACCGGGGAGCTGTTTTTT CASRTLAGGNTGELFF 16 few TRBD2 TRBJ2-2 TRBV28
TGTGCCAGCGGGGGGGGGCCCCTCGACAATGAGCAGTTCTTC CASGGGPLDNEQFF 14 NA NA TRBJ2-1 TRBV2
TGTGCCAGCAGCCAAGCGCAAACAGGGGGGGATACTGAAGCTTTCTTT CASSQAQTGGDTEAFF 16 NA TRBD1 TRBJ1-1 TRBV4-2
TGTGCCAGCAGTTACCGGGTCACAGATACGCAGTATTTT CASSYRVTDTQYF 13 NA NA TRBJ2-3 TRBV2
TGTGCCAGCCCGACTAGCGGGTGCCAAGAGACCCAGTACTTC CASPTSGCQETQYF 14 NA TRBD2 TRBJ2-5 TRBV6-4
TGTGCCAGTAGTCTGGACAGGGGGCATGGCTACACCTTC CASSLDRGHGYTF 13 NA TRBD1 TRBJ1-2 TRBV19
TGTGCCAGTAGTATTAAAGGACAGTCGAACTATGGCTACACCTTC CASSIKGQSNYGYTF 15 NA NA TRBJ1-2 TRBV19
TGTGCCAGCAGCAGGGGGGACAGACGGGGACAAGAGACCCAGTACTTC CASSRGDRRGQETQYF 16 NA NA TRBJ2-5 TRBV5-8
TGTGCCAGTAGTAACATACAGGGGGCCAATGGCTACACCTTC CASSNIQGANGYTF 14 NA TRBD1 TRBJ1-2 TRBV19
TGTGCCAGCAGGGGACAGGCCCATGGCTACACCTTC CASRGQAHGYTF 12 NA TRBD1 TRBJ1-2 TRBV27
TGTGCCTGGAGTCGGCGACGGGAGTATGGCTACACCTTC CAWSRRREYGYTF 13 NA NA TRBJ1-2 TRBV30
TGTGCCTGGAGTCCTGACGGCGGAGGCTACACCTTC CAWSPDGGGYTF 12 NA NA TRBJ1-2 TRBV30
TGTGCCACCAGCAGAGCCATGGGGACAGTAAATTCACCCCTCCACTTT CATSRAMGTVNSPLHF 16 NA TRBD1 TRBJ1-6 TRBV15
TGTGCCAGCAGCTTGGACGGGGCCTACGAGCAGTACTTC CASSLDGAYEQYF 13 few NA TRBJ2-7 TRBV5-8
TGTGCCAGCAGTTACTCGGCGGGAAACACTGAAGCTTTCTTT CASSYSAGNTEAFF 14 once NA TRBJ1-1 TRBV6-6
TGTGCCAGTAGAGAACTCAGAACAGGTTCCGATGGCTACACCTTC CASRELRTGSDGYTF 15 NA NA TRBJ1-2 TRBV19
TGTGCCAGCAGTCGGGGAGACAGGGTAAACACTGAAGCTTTCTTT CASSRGDRVNTEAFF 15 NA TRBD1 TRBJ1-1 TRBV28
TGTGCCTGGAGTCGGGTCGAGGAGCTGTTTTTT CAWSRVEELFF 11 NA NA TRBJ2-2 TRBV30
TGTGCCATCAGTGAGTCGACGACTAGCGGGGGCAGCTACACAGATACGCAGTATTTT CAISESTTSGGSYTDTQYF 19 NA TRBD2 TRBJ2-3 TRBV10-3
TGTGCCAGCACCGAACTACAGGGGAGCACCTATAATTCACCCCTCCACTTT CASTELQGSTYNSPLHF 17 NA TRBD1 TRBJ1-6 TRBV2
TGTGCCAGCAGTTTGGACAGGGGGAGTCGGGTCTACGAGCAGTACTTC CASSLDRGSRVYEQYF 16 NA TRBD1 TRBJ2-7 TRBV28
TGTGCCAGCAGCCAACCTTCGGACAGGGGGCGATCACCCCTCCACTTT CASSQPSDRGRSPLHF 16 NA TRBD1 TRBJ1-6 TRBV3-1/TRBV3-2
TGTGCCAGCAGCAATGCCGGACAGAACTATGGCTACACCTTC CASSNAGQNYGYTF 14 NA NA TRBJ1-2 TRBV5-4
TGTGCCAGCAGTGAAACGGGCTATAATTCACCCCTCCACTTT CASSETGYNSPLHF 14 once NA TRBJ1-6 TRBV25-1
TGTGCCAGCAGCCAAGGTGGCGGGACCGGCTTGATTGGCACTGAAGCTTTCTTT CASSQGGGTGLIGTEAFF 18 NA NA TRBJ1-1 TRBV3-1/TRBV3-2
TGTGCCAGCAGCTCTTTCGGGACAGGGACCCCTTATAGCAATCAGCCCCAGCATTTT CASSSFGTGTPYSNQPQHF 19 NA TRBD1 TRBJ1-5 TRBV7-8
TGTGCCAGCAGTTACTGGACAGCCTACGAGCAGTACTTC CASSYWTAYEQYF 13 once NA TRBJ2-7 TRBV6-2/TRBV6-3
TGTGCCAGTACTCAATCCCGGTACGTGAACACTGAAGCTTTCTTT CASTQSRYVNTEAFF 15 NA NA TRBJ1-1 TRBV19
TGTGCCAGCAGCTTAGTTGTCGAAGCCAACTATGGCTACACCTTC CASSLVVEANYGYTF 15 NA NA TRBJ1-2 TRBV7-2
TGTGCCTGGAGTGTACGGGAGAACACTGAAGCTTTCTTT CAWSVRENTEAFF 13 few NA TRBJ1-1 TRBV30